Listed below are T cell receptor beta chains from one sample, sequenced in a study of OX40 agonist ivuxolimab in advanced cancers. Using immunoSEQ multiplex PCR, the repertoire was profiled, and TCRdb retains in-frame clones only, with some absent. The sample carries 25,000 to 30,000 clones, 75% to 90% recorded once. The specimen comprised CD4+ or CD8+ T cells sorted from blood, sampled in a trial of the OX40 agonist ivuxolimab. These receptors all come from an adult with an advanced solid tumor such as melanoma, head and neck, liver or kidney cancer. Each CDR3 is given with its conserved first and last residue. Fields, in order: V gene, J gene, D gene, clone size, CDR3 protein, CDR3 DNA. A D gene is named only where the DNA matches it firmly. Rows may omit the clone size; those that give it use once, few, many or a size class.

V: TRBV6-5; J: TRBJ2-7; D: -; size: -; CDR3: CASSPMGYEQYF; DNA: TGTGCCAGCAGCCCCATGGGGTACGAGCAGTACTTC
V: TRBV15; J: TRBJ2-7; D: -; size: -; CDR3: CATSRVRGILTGEQYF; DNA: TGTGCCACCAGCAGAGTTAGGGGGATACTGACGGGGGAGCAGTACTTC
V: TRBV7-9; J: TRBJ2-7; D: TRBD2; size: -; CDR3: CASRGTSGGYEQYF; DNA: TGTGCCAGCAGGGGGACTAGCGGGGGATACGAGCAGTACTTC
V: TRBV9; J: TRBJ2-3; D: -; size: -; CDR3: CASSVWSRSSTDTQYF; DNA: TGTGCCAGCAGCGTATGGTCTAGGTCTAGCACAGATACGCAGTATTTT
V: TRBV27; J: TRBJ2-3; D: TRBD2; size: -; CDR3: CASSLSSGGATDTQYF; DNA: TGTGCCAGCAGTTTGTCTAGCGGGGGGGCCACAGATACGCAGTATTTT
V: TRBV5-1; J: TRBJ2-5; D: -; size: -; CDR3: CASSLGAPGTQYF; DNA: TGCGCCAGCAGCTTGGGAGCGCCCGGGACCCAGTACTTC
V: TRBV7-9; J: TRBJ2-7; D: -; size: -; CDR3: CASSKTRGGRIEQYF; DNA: TGTGCCAGCAGCAAAACGCGGGGCGGACGCATCGAGCAGTACTTC
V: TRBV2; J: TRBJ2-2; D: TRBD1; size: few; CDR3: CASIDRANTGELFF; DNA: TGTGCCAGCATCGACAGGGCGAACACCGGGGAGCTGTTTTTT
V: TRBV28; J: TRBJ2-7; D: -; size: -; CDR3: CASSYGGRYEQYF; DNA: TGTGCCAGCAGTTATGGGGGACGATACGAGCAGTACTTC
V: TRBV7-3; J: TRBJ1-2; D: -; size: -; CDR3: CASSFSGDRGYTF; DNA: TGTGCCAGCAGCTTTTCAGGGGATCGGGGCTACACCTTC
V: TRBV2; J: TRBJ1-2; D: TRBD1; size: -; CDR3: CASQDGTGLYGYTF; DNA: TGTGCCAGTCAGGACGGGACAGGTCTTTATGGCTACACCTTC
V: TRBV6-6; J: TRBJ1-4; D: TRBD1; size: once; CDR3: CASSSGQGWGEKLFF; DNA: TGTGCCAGCAGTTCCGGACAGGGGTGGGGTGAAAAACTGTTTTTT
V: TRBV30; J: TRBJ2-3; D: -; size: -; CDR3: CAWSRATSTDTQYF; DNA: TGTGCCTGGAGTCGTGCAACAAGCACAGATACGCAGTATTTT
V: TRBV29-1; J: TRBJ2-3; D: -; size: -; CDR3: CRVGGLTDTQYF; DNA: TGCAGAGTCGGGGGTCTCACAGATACGCAGTATTTT
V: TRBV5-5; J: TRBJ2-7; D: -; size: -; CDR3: CASSGGERTGHLYEQYF; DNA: TGTGCCAGCAGCGGAGGGGAGAGAACGGGACACCTCTACGAGCAGTACTTC
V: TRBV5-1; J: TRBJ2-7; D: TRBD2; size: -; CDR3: CASSFSIAGGSYEQYF; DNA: TGCGCCAGCAGCTTTTCCATAGCGGGGGGCTCATACGAGCAGTACTTC
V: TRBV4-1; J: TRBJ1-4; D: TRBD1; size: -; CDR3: CASSPRTGYEKLFF; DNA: TGCGCCAGCAGCCCACGGACAGGGTATGAAAAACTGTTTTTT
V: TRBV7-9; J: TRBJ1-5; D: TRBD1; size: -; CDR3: CASSGGQGSHQPQHF; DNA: TGTGCCAGCAGCGGGGGACAGGGCTCTCATCAGCCCCAGCATTTT
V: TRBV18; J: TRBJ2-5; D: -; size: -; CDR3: CASSPETQYF; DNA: TGTGCCAGCTCACCGGAGACCCAGTACTTC
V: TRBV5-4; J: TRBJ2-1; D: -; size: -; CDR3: CASSLSTYNEQFF; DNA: TGTGCCAGCAGCTTGTCAACCTACAATGAGCAGTTCTTC
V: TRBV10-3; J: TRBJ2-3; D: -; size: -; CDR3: CAILGGNTDTQYF; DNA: TGTGCCATCCTCGGGGGAAATACAGATACGCAGTATTTT
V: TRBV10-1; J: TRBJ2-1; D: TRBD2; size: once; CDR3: CATSPRSSGKFNEQFF; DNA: TGCGCCACCAGCCCGAGGAGTAGCGGGAAATTCAATGAGCAGTTCTTC
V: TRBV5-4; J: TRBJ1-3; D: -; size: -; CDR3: CASSLGRGSGNTIYF; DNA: TGTGCCAGCAGCTTGGGCAGGGGCTCTGGAAACACCATATATTTT
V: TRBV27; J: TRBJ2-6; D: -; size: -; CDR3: CASSISDCIDKVGHRQSRANVLTF; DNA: TGTGCCAGCAGTATATCCGACTGCATCGACAAAGTCGGGCATCGACAAAGTCGGGCCAACGTCCTGACTTTC
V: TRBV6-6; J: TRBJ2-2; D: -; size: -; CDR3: CASLDTGELFF; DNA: TGTGCCAGCTTAGACACCGGGGAGCTGTTTTTT
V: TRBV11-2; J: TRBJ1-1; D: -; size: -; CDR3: CASSALSRGLNTEAFF; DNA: TGTGCCAGCAGCGCTCTCAGCAGGGGACTCAACACTGAAGCTTTCTTT
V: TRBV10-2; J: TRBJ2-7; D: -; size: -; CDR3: CASTKQETYEQYF; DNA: TGCGCCAGTACTAAACAGGAGACCTACGAGCAGTACTTC
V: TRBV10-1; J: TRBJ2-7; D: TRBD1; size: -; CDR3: CASSDPGQGAYEQYF; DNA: TGCGCCAGCTCAGACCCGGGACAGGGGGCCTACGAGCAGTACTTC